The 25 T cell receptor beta chains reported below all come from one sample, sequenced in a study of OX40 agonist ivuxolimab in advanced cancers. Assay used: immunoSEQ multiplex PCR; TCRdb lists only in-frame clones, some missing. The sample yields 52,000 or so clones, roughly 84% seen once. Sequences were derived from CD4+ or CD8+ T cells sorted from blood, sampled in a trial of the OX40 agonist ivuxolimab. The receptors here all came from an adult with an advanced solid tumor such as melanoma, head and neck, liver or kidney cancer.

This chain joins TRBV28 and TRBJ1-3; no definite D call. Between the trimmed V and J ends, which lost 7 bases and 0 bases, there was a span of 13 bases. Germline CDR1 and CDR2: MDHEN and SYDVKM. The CDR3 is 15 residues long. CDR3 DNA sequence: TGTGCCAGCATGCACCCGGCGAGCTCTGGAAACACCATATATTTT. It is translated as CASMHPASSGNTIYF.

V is TRBV5-4 and J is TRBJ2-2; D ambiguous. This CDR3 has 16 amino acids. CDR1 SGHNT and CDR2 YYREEE come from the germline V gene (reference sequence). Between the trimmed V and J ends, which lost 0 bases and 0 bases, there was a span of 9 bases. This CDR3 is CASSLANGANTGELFF. In DNA form, the CDR3 reads TGTGCCAGCAGCTTGGCCAATGGGGCGAACACCGGGGAGCTGTTTTTT.

The chain has TRBV6-5 and TRBJ1-1; D not resolved. Germline V CDR1 and CDR2: MNHEY, SVGAGI. The V end lost 7 bases, the J end lost 4 bases, and 13 bases lay between the germline ends. The CDR3 runs to 13 residues. The CDR3, as DNA: TGTGCCAGCACTCCCGGCCATCGCACTGAAGCTTTCTTT. Translated: CASTPGHRTEAFF.

This rearrangement joins TRBV6-5 to TRBJ1-1, with 11 bases aligning to TRBD1. Germline assignment: CDR1 MNHEY and CDR2 SVGAGI. This CDR3 region has 15 residues. V lost 5 bases to trimming and J lost 7 bases; unmatched junction nucleotides: 9. The CDR3 nucleotides read TGTGCCAGCAGTCCATGGGACAGGGGGTATGGTGAAGCTTTCTTT. Translating it yields CASSPWDRGYGEAFF.

The CDR3 DNA reads as TGTGCCAGCAGCACCTCGTTACTTAACTATGGCTACACCTTC. Translated: CASSTSLLNYGYTF. The chain recombines TRBV7-2 with TRBJ1-2; unclear D gene. The CDR3 length is 14 residues. Germline assignment: CDR1 SGHTA and CDR2 FQGNSA. V was cut by 5 bases and J by 1 base, with 11 bases left in between.

The V call is TRBV7-2, the J call TRBJ1-4, with D unresolved. V was cut by 6 bases and J by 8 bases, with 19 bases left in between. Germline loops: CDR1 SGHTA, CDR2 FQGNSA. The CDR3 consists of 15 residues. The DNA for the CDR3 is TGTGCCAGCAGTCCCGCATCCGGGTCTGGGGAAAAACTGTTTTTT. Encoded protein: CASSPASGSGEKLFF.

This clone is a singleton in its sample. The chain combines TRBV6-1 with TRBJ2-1, with 8 nucleotides matching TRBD2. V shed 10 bases, J shed 9 bases, and the junction held 5 bases outside the gene matches. The germline gives CDR1 MNHNS, CDR2 SASEGT. The CDR3 has 11 residues. DNA for the CDR3: TGTGCCACCCGGGAGGGTGGTGAGCAGTTCTTC. Its protein product is CATREGGEQFF.

This clone has a handful of counts. This sequence joins TRBV19 and TRBJ1-6; no definite D call. The length of the CDR3 is 13 residues. CDR1 is LNHDA and CDR2 is SQIVND in the germline V gene (reference sequence). Trimming shortened V by 3 bases and J by 4 bases, and 4 bases separated the two germline ends. The CDR3 spells CASSMEYNSPLHF. In DNA, the CDR3 is TGTGCCAGTAGTATGGAATATAATTCACCCCTCCACTTT.

V gene TRBV28 combines with J gene TRBJ1-6; 11 bases fit TRBD1. CDR3 length: 20 amino acids. V was pared by 5 bases and J by 1 base, with 13 bases of the junction left unmatched. Germline assignment: CDR1 MDHEN and CDR2 SYDVKM. DNA of the CDR3: TGTGCCAGCAGTATGGGACAGGGGGTGGGGATAGGGTCCTATAATTCACCCCTCCACTTT. This encodes CASSMGQGVGIGSYNSPLHF.

This rearrangement joins TRBV27 to TRBJ2-1; 10 nucleotides match TRBD2. The CDR3 consists of 19 residues. Germline values: CDR1 MNHEY, CDR2 SMNVEV (reference sequence). The V segment lost 2 bases and the J segment 8 bases; nucleotides outside the gene matches: 18. CDR3 nucleotide sequence: TGTGCCAGCAGTTTAAGGCAAGCGGCTAGCGGGAGATCGTTATATGAGCAGTTCTTC. It yields the protein CASSLRQAASGRSLYEQFF.

The chain uses TRBV5-1 and TRBJ2-5; D may be TRBD1 (6 bases). Germline V lookup: CDR1 SGHRS, CDR2 YFSETQ. The CDR3 has 16 amino acids. V was cut by 4 bases and J by 0 bases, with 16 bases left in between. CDR3 residues: CASSPAGTIYQETQYF. The CDR3 nucleotides read TGCGCCAGCAGCCCCGCCGGGACAATATACCAAGAGACCCAGTACTTC.

The chain carries TRBV25-1 and TRBJ1-5; D is unresolved. Between the trimmed V and J ends, which lost 8 bases and 6 bases, there was a span of 11 bases. Germline loops: CDR1 MGHDK, CDR2 SYGVNS. This CDR3 region has 12 residues. CDR3: CASLTGIQPQHF. Written as DNA, the CDR3 is TGTGCCAGCTTAACGGGGATTCAGCCCCAGCATTTT.

This sequence joins TRBV29-1 and TRBJ2-1; 7 bases map to TRBD1. Unmatched junction bases numbered 6, after V lost 7 bases and J lost 3 bases. This CDR3 has 13 amino acids. Germline CDR1 reads SQVTM; CDR2 reads ANQGSEA. The CDR3, as DNA: TGCAGCGCCTGGGACAGCCTCTACAATGAGCAGTTCTTC. This encodes CSAWDSLYNEQFF.

The J gene is TRBJ2-2, the V gene TRBV7-9; 14 positions agree with TRBD2. V was pared by 1 base and J by 4 bases, with 5 bases of the junction left unmatched. The CDR3 is made up of 18 amino acids. Germline assignment: CDR1 SEHNR and CDR2 FQNEAQ (reference sequence). In DNA, the CDR3 is TGTGCCAGCAGCTTAGTTGGACTAGCGGGGGGCCTCACCGGGGAGCTGTTTTTT. It translates to CASSLVGLAGGLTGELFF. Full variable domain (missing parts from reference TRBV7-9 and TRBJ2-2): DTGVSQNPRHKITKRGQNVTFRCDPISEHNRLYWYRQTLGQGPEFLTYFQNEAQLEKSRLLSDRFSAERPKGSFSTLEIQRTEQGDSAMYLCASSLVGLAGGLTGELFFGEGSRLTVL.

The chain combines TRBV28 with TRBJ1-3, with D perhaps TRBD1 (5 bases). V lost 6 bases and J 4 bases, leaving 13 bases between the germline ends. From germline, CDR1 is MDHEN and CDR2 SYDVKM. The CDR3 extends over 14 amino acids. Here the CDR3 reads CASSSTGIGNTIYF. The DNA of the CDR3 is TGTGCCAGCAGCTCCACAGGTATAGGAAACACCATATATTTT.

The chain uses TRBV19 and TRBJ2-3; D is tentatively TRBD1 or TRBD2 (5 bases each). V lost 4 bases and J lost 10, with 18 bases in between. The CDR3 has 14 residues. Germline V gene data show CDR1 as LNHDA and CDR2 as SQIVND (reference sequence). In DNA, the CDR3 is TGTGCCAGTAGTACGGGACCAGGAATTAAGTCGCAGTATTTT. It encodes CASSTGPGIKSQYF.

This clone occurred a few times. This sequence joins TRBV5-1 and TRBJ2-1, with no clear D. Trimming removed 0 bases from V and 0 bases from J, with 7 bases in between. The CDR3 has 15 residues. The germline CDR1 and CDR2 sequences are SGHRS and YFSETQ. CDR3 amino acids: CASSLGQISYNEQFF. In nucleotides, the CDR3 is TGCGCCAGCAGCTTGGGGCAAATCTCCTACAATGAGCAGTTCTTC.

This sequence joins TRBV29-1 and TRBJ2-7, with D possibly being TRBD1 (6 bases). Germline V gene data show CDR1 as SQVTM and CDR2 as ANQGSEA. Trimming removed 1 base at V and 4 bases at J, with 11 bases between. The CDR3 sequence is 13 residues long. CDR3 DNA sequence: TGCAGCGTTGAAGGAGGGGGATTGTACGAGCAGTACTTC. Its protein product is CSVEGGGLYEQYF.

This sequence joins TRBV28 and TRBJ2-3; D is uncertain. The CDR3 consists of 14 residues. Germline V CDR1 and CDR2: MDHEN, SYDVKM. The ends were cut back, 3 bases at V and 4 bases at J, with 11 bases in the middle. The CDR3 loop reads CASSFPGSADTQYF. The CDR3 coding sequence is TGTGCCAGCAGTTTTCCTGGTTCGGCAGATACGCAGTATTTT.

This clone has more than one count but fewer than ten. This sample includes further DNA sequences coding for the same CDR3. The chain carries TRBV18 and TRBJ2-3; unclear D gene. V was trimmed by 1 base and J by 0 bases, leaving 11 bases between them. This CDR3 is built from 16 residues. CDR1 and CDR2 from the germline V gene are KGHSH and LQKENI. The CDR3 region is CASSPQTLTSTDTQYF. For the CDR3, the DNA is TGTGCCAGCTCACCACAGACCCTTACTAGCACAGATACGCAGTATTTT.

The J gene is TRBJ2-3, the V gene TRBV7-2; 8 bases are shared with TRBD2. The CDR3 spans 16 residues. From germline, CDR1 is SGHTA and CDR2 FQGNSA. Trimming removed 1 base from V and 4 bases from J; junction bases left unmatched: 7. DNA of the CDR3: TGTGCCAGCAGCTTAGGGGGGACTAGAAGGGCAGATACGCAGTATTTT. It codes for CASSLGGTRRADTQYF.

V is TRBV5-6 and J is TRBJ2-5; D gene uncertain. The ends were cut back, 8 bases at V and 9 bases at J, with 17 bases in the middle. The germline V gene encodes CDR1 SGHDT and CDR2 YYEEEE. The CDR3 spans 12 residues. CDR3 in amino acids: CASTSGPGAQYF. The CDR3, as DNA: TGTGCCAGTACGTCTGGCCCTGGGGCCCAGTACTTC. The variable domain in full, completed from reference TRBV5-6 and TRBJ2-5, reads DAGVTQSPTHLIKTRGQQVTLRCSPKSGHDTVSWYQQALGQGPQFIFQYYEEEERQRGNFPDRFSGHQFPNYSSELNVNALLLGDSALYLCASTSGPGAQYFGPGTRLLVL.

This chain uses TRBV11-2 with TRBJ2-5, with TRBD1 identical over 8 bases. The J segment lost 1 base and the V segment lost 5 bases, leaving 3 bases of the junction unmatched. There are 14 residues in the CDR3. Germline CDR1 is SGHAT and CDR2 is FQNNGV. The CDR3 region has the DNA TGTGCCAGCAGCCTCGGACAGGGCCAAGAGACCCAGTACTTC. It encodes CASSLGQGQETQYF.

The chain links TRBV13 to TRBJ2-3; D is undetermined. CDR3 size: 17 residues. Trimming shortened V by 1 base and J by 1 base, and 15 bases separated the two germline ends. The germline V gene encodes CDR1 PRHDT and CDR2 FYEKMQ (reference sequence). The CDR3 sequence is CASSLALYPGGTDTQYF. CDR3 nucleotides: TGTGCCAGCAGCTTAGCCCTTTACCCCGGAGGCACAGATACGCAGTATTTT.

The chain carries TRBV10-3 and TRBJ1-1; 8 bases align to TRBD1. CDR3 size: 14 residues. Trimming at V came to 5 bases and at J to 1 base, leaving 3 bases not matched to a gene. Germline V lookup: CDR1 ENHRY, CDR2 SYGVKD. CDR3 loop: CAISPGQANTEAFF. The CDR3 bases are TGTGCCATCAGTCCGGGACAGGCGAACACTGAAGCTTTCTTT.